This T cell receptor beta chain comes out of a study of blood T cell repertoires in COVID-19. The CDR3 loop spans 15 amino acids. Trimming pared 2 bases from V and 4 bases from J, leaving 14 bases between. Germline CDR1 and CDR2: LNHDA and SQIVND (reference sequence). Profiled with immunoSEQ multiplex PCR; TCRdb holds only in-frame clones, not every one. The sample has roughly 320,000 clones, more than 75% seen once. The chain has TRBV19 and TRBJ2-5, with D perhaps TRBD1 (5 bases). The TCR originated in a man aged 30-40 years who had recovered from COVID-19. The sample consisted of PBMCs or T cells enriched from blood (not recorded which). CDR3 nucleotides: TGTGCCAGTAGTATACGGGTGGACAACCGAGAGACCCAGTACTTC. This sequence encodes CASSIRVDNRETQYF.